This T cell receptor beta chain appears in the sequencing data of a study of blood T cell repertoires in COVID-19 (dated by TCRdb to 2019 to 2021). Background for the entire study: Samples from collaborators originated in the United States, Italy and Spain and spanned both the acute and convalescent phases of COVID-19. The sample metadata nearly always contained a de-identified subject ID, COVID-19 status, age in years and sex. Subjects who had been exposed to COVID-19, were actively infected with it, or had recovered from it provided the deeply sampled blood TCRbeta repertoires that made up the dataset. The material from the prospective study consisted of cDNA or gDNA derived from T cells, B-cell-depleted T cells, or PBMCs. HLA class I and class II types, where available, came from metadata supplied by the sample provider rather than from assay-based typing. The repertoires were released in a freely available public database meant as a resource for research on the immune response to SARS-CoV-2. Samples were obtained from the ongoing ImmuneRACE study (first 160 participants) and from some 1,200 subjects provided by 6 global collaborators. What the authors observed across the whole study: The amount of clinical and demographic metadata varied by source and participant and was provided uncurated.

The germline V gene encodes CDR1 LGHDT and CDR2 YNNKEL (reference sequence). For this chain, trimming is 4 bases at the V end and 4 bases at the J end, and the number of junction bases without a gene match is 9. The CDR3, cysteine through phenylalanine, is 16 amino acids long. Here the CDR3 DNA is all that survives: 48 bases in frame from base 1. TCRbeta CDR3 regions were amplified from genomic DNA using the immunoSEQ Assay, a bias-controlled multiplex PCR. The original pipeline was this. Nucleated cell counts per sample were estimated from amplification of reference gene primers within the assay. To quantify the absolute abundance of each unique TCRbeta CDR3 rearrangement, sequence reads were collapsed and filtered. For each sample, productive Simpson clonality was calculated as the square root of Simpson's diversity index across productive rearrangements. The immuneACCESS repertoire file appears here via TCRdb, limited to in-frame rearrangements. These files lack a portion of the clones; in checked studies, under half of the deficit traces to unresolved V genes, and the cause of the others is not known. That table is the source of V, J and clone size, and D and trimming were worked out from the DNA. The sample yields approximately 250,000 clones; 85% to 90% were counted once. The ten largest make up roughly 4.3% of the sample.

Enrolling through a virtual design, the prospective study's participants ranged in age from roughly 18 to 90 years and lived across about two dozen United States geographic areas. In the prospective study, cohorts were assigned on the basis of participant-reported clinical history obtained from a screening survey and a study questionnaire. In the prospective study, mobile phlebotomists collected whole blood, serum and a nasopharyngeal or oropharyngeal swab from each participant. Over a 2-month period, participants in the prospective study had the option of providing additional blood draws and questionnaires. Before DNA extraction, blood samples from the prospective study were shipped at room temperature or frozen. Note on this clone: It has no known antigen specificity. There are no base qualities to consult, and no much larger clone falls within one base.

Sequenced sample: PBMCs or T cells enriched from blood (not recorded which). The sequence was collected from a woman in her twenties or thirties with acute COVID-19. The chain was built from TRBV3-1 (or the pseudogene TRBV3-2) and TRBJ2-1; the junction holds 8 bases that match TRBD2. The DNA is TGTGCCAGCAGCCGCGGAAGCGGGAGCGAATACAATGAGCAGTTCTTC. This gives the protein CASSRGSGSEYNEQFF.